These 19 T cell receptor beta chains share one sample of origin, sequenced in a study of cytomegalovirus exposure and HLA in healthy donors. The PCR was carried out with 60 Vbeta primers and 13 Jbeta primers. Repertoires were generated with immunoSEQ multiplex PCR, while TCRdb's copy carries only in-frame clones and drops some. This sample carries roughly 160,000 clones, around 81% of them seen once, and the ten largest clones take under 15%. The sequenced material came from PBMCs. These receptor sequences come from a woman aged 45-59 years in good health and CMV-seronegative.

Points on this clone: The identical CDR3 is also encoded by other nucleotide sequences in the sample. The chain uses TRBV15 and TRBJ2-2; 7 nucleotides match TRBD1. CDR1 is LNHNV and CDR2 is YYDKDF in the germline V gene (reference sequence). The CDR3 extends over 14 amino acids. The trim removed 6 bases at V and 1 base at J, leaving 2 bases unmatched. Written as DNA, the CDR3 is TGTGCCACCAGTCGGGACAGGAACACCGGGGAGCTGTTTTTT. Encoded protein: CATSRDRNTGELFF. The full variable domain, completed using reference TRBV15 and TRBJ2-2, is DAMVIQNPRYQVTQFGKPVTLSCSQTLNHNVMYWYQQKSSQAPKLLFHYYDKDFNNEADTPDNFQSRRPNTSFCFLDIRSPGLGDTAMYLCATSRDRNTGELFFGEGSRLTVL.

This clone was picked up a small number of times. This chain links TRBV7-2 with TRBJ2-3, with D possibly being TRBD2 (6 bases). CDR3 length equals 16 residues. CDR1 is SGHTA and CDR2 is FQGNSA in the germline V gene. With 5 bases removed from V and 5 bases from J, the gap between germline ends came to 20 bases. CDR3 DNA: TGTGCCAGCAGCACCCGGGACTCCCTGCAGAGAGATACGCAGTATTTT. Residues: CASSTRDSLQRDTQYF.

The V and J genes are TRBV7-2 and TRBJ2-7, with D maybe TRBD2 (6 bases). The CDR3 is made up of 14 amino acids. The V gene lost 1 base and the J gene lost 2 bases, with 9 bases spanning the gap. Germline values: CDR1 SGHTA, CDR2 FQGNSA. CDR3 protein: CASSLGGTAYEQYF. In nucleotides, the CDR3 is TGTGCCAGCAGCTTAGGCGGGACTGCCTACGAGCAGTACTTC.

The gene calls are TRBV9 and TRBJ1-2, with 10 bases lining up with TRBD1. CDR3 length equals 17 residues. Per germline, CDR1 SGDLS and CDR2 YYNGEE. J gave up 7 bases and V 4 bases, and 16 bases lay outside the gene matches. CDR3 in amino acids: CASSPGAGQGDGVGYTF. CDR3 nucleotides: TGTGCCAGCAGCCCGGGTGCTGGACAGGGGGACGGGGTTGGCTACACCTTC.

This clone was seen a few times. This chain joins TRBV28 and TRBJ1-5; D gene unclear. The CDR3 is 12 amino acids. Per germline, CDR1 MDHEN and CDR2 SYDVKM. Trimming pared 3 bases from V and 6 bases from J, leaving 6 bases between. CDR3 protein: CASSFGSQPQHF. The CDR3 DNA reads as TGTGCCAGCAGTTTCGGGTCTCAGCCCCAGCATTTT.

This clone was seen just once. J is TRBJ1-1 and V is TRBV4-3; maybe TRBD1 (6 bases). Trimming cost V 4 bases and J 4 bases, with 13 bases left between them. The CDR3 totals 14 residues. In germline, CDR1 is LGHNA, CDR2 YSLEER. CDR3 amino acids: CASSRAGERTEAFF. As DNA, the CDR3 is TGCGCCAGCAGCCGAGCAGGGGAGCGCACTGAAGCTTTCTTT.

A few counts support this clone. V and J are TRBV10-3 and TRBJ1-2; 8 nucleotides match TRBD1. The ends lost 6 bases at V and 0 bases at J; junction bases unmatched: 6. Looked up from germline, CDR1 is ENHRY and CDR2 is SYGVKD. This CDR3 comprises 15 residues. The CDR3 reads CAIRTGEGANYGYTF. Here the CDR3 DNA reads TGTGCCATCAGGACAGGGGAGGGGGCTAACTATGGCTACACCTTC.

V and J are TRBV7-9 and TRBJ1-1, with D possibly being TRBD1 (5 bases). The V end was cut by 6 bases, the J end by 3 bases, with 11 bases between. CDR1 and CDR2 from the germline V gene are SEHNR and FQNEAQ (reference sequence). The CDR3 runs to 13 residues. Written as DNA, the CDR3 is TGTGCCAGCAGTCGGGCGGGGGACACTGAAGCTTTCTTT. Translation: CASSRAGDTEAFF.

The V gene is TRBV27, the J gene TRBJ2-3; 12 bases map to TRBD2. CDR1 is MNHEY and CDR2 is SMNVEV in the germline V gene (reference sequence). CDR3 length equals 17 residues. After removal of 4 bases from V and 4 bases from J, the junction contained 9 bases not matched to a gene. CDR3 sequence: CASSYRTSGASADTQYF. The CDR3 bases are TGTGCCAGCAGTTATCGGACTAGCGGGGCTTCTGCAGATACGCAGTATTTT.

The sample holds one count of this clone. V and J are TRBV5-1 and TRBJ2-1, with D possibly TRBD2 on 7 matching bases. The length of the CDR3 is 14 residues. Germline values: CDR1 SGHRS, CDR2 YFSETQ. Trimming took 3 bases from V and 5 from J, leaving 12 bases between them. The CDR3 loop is CASSWGGQNNEQFF. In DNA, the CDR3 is TGCGCCAGCAGCTGGGGGGGGCAGAACAATGAGCAGTTCTTC.

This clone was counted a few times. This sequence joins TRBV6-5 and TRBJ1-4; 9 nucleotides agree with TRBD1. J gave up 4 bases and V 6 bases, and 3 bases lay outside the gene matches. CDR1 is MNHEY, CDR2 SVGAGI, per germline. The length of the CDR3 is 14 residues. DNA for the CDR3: TGTGCCAGCAGACGGACAGGGGATAATGAAAAACTGTTTTTT. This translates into CASRRTGDNEKLFF.

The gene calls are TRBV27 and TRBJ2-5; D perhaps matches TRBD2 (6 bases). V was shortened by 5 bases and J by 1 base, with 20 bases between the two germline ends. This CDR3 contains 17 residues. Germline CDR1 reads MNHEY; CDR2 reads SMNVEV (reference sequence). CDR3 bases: TGTGCCAGCAGTCTTCCGGGACTTCCAACACCCCAAGAGACCCAGTACTTC. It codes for CASSLPGLPTPQETQYF.

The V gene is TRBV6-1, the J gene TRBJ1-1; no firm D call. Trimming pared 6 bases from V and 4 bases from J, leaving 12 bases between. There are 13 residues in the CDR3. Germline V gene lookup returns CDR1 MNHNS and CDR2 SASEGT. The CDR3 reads CASRESVGTEAFF. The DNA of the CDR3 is TGTGCCAGCAGGGAGTCCGTGGGCACTGAAGCTTTCTTT.

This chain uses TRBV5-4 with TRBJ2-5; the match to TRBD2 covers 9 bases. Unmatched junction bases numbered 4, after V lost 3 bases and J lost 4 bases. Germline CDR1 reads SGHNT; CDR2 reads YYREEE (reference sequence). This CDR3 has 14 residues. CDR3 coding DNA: TGTGCCAGCAGCTCACCGGGACTAGCAGAGACCCAGTACTTC. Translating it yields CASSSPGLAETQYF.

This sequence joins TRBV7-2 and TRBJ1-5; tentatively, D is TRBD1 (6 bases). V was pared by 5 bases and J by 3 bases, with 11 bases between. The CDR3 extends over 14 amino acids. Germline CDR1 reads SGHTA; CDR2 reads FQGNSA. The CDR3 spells CASSVQGYNQPQHF. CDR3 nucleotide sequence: TGTGCCAGCAGCGTACAGGGATACAATCAGCCCCAGCATTTT.

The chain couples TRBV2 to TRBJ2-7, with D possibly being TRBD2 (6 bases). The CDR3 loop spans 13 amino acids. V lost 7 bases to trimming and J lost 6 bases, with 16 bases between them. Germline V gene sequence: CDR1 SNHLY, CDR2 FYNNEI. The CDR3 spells CASTIGSLSEQYF. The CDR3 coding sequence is TGTGCCAGCACCATCGGGAGTCTTTCCGAGCAGTACTTC.

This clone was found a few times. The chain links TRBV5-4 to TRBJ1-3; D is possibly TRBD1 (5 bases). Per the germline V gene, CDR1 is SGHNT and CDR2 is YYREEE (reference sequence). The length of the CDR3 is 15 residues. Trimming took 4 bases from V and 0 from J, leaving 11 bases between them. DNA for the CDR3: TGTGCCAGCAGCCGAGAAACAGGCTCTGGAAACACCATATATTTT. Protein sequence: CASSRETGSGNTIYF.

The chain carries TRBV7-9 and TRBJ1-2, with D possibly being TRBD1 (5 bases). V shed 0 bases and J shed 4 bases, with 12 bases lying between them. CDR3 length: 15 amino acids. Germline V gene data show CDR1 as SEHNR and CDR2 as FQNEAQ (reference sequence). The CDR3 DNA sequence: TGTGCCAGCAGCTTAGCGTTTCAGGGTAGCTATGGCTACACCTTC. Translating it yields CASSLAFQGSYGYTF.

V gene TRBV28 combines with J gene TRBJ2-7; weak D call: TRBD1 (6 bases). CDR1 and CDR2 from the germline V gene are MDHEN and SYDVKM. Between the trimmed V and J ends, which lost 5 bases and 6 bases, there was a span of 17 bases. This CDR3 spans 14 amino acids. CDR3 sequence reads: CASSPFTGWSEQYF. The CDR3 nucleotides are TGTGCCAGCAGTCCTTTCACAGGGTGGAGCGAGCAGTACTTC.